This TCR beta chain was obtained from a study of metastatic and nonmetastatic thyroid tumors. Findings and caveats of the study: Benign nodules reportedly had significantly lower TCR beta diversity than malignant thyroid tumors in blood and tumor.

As for this clone: Its cognate antigen is unknown.

The authors' processing: The authors used CDR3 differences across clinicopathological groups to build a distant-metastasis classifier for papillary thyroid cancer. With MiXCR, TCRdb called clones anew from the PCR reads. What appears here as the V and J calls and clone size reflects TCRdb's work, not the paper's. The repertoire consists of around 5,900 clones, with around a third occurring once and the leading ten covering 16%. The CDR3 consists of 16 residues. CDR1 and CDR2 (germline): SGDLS, YYNGEE. V was trimmed by 3 bases and J by 3 bases, leaving 18 bases between them. Patients were all untreated before their thyroid surgery.

The sequence came from a male donor with papillary thyroid cancer or a benign thyroid nodule (not recorded which). Some clones in this sample may be carry-over from other donors' samples. What was sequenced was tumor tissue. The gene calls are TRBV9 and TRBJ1-1, with D possibly matching TRBD1 (6 bases). For the CDR3, the DNA is TGTGCCAGCAGCGCGGCTTTGGGGGGCAGGGACACTGAAGCTTTCTTT. This translates into CASSAALGGRDTEAFF.